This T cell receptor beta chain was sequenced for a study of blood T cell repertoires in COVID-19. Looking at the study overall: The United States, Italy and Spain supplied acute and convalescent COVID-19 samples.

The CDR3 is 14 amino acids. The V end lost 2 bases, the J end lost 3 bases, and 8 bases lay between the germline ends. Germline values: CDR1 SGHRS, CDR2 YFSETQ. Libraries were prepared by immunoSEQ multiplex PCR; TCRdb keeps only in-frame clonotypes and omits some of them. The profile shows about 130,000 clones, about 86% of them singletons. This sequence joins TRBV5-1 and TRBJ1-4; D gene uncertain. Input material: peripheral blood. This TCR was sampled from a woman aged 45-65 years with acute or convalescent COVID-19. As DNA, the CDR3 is TGCGCCAGCAGCTTCGAGGTTCCTAATGAAAAACTGTTTTTT. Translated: CASSFEVPNEKLFF.